There are a few counts of the clone carrying this T cell receptor beta chain. Its antigen is not identified. RNA transcripts provided the source from which TCR beta CDR3 regions were amplified. First-round RT-PCR targeting the TCR CDR3 was performed with the HTBI primer set. TCRdb analysed the multiplex PCR reads with MiXCR anew, one entry per CDR3 protein. The data contain fewer than 400,000 distinct CDR3 sequences, approximately 15% of them singletons. The data were taken from a study of T cells in Graves' hyperthyroidism and ophthalmopathy. The CDR3 totals 17 residues. Germline lookup yields CDR1 DFQATT and CDR2 SNEGSKA (reference sequence). V lost 6 bases and J 3 bases, leaving 26 bases between the germline ends. Findings and limits, study-wide: With a median lead of about 6.9 months before onset, the model predicted ophthalmopathy. Peripheral blood also featured most of the thyroid clonotypes expanded above 0.001.

Newly diagnosed patients aged 18 to 65 had hyperthyroidism of under 2 months' duration. The study based diagnoses on clinical symptoms, serum thyroxine and TRAb, thyroid ultrasound and orbital computed tomography. This rearrangement joins TRBV20-1 to TRBJ1-2, with D maybe TRBD1 (5 bases). This TCR derives from a woman under 30 with Graves' hyperthyroidism that later progressed to Graves' ophthalmopathy. Sequenced: blood. CDR3: CSAKKRQSPGGDYGYTF. The DNA of the CDR3 is TGCAGTGCAAAAAAGAGACAGTCGCCCGGTGGGGACTATGGCTACACCTTC.